This T cell receptor beta chain was observed in a study of T cells in localized non-small cell lung cancer. Of note for this clone: Its target is not known.

Profiling relied on immunoSEQ multiplex PCR, and the TCRdb table lists in-frame clones only, not all of them. The sample yields 64,000 or so clones, 75% to 90% seen once. The CDR3 has 16 amino acids. Germline CDR1 MDHEN, CDR2 SYDVKM. The V gene end was trimmed by 6 bases and the J gene end by 1 base; junction bases not matched to a gene: 11. Study-level findings and limits: The study detected a median about 50 of the top 100 tumor clones in adjacent lung. Because sequencing included only one region (of the tumor), heterogeneity remains possible. Longer overall survival was associated with a higher density of T cells in the blood. Tumor showed lower T cell clonality than uninvolved adjacent lung, where it was highest.

The source material was peripheral blood, sampled before any cancer treatment. The TCR comes from a woman between 35 and 75 years old with stage I lung adenocarcinoma. The chain joins TRBV28 to TRBJ1-1, with 7 bases lining up with TRBD1. The CDR3 sequence is CASRPQGKGANTEAFF. The CDR3 nucleotides are TGTGCCAGCAGGCCACAGGGGAAGGGAGCGAACACTGAAGCTTTCTTT.